Below, 8 T cell receptor beta chains from the same sample are listed, as sequenced in a study of T cells in Graves' hyperthyroidism and ophthalmopathy. RNA transcripts served as the template for amplifying TCR beta CDR3 regions. The HTBI set primed first-round TCR CDR3 RT-PCR. TCRdb recomputed calls from the multiplex PCR reads with MiXCR, one row per CDR3 protein. The sample lists roughly 570,000 distinct CDR3 sequences, around 46% seen once, with roughly 7.7% in the top ten. The sample comprised peripheral blood or thyroid tissue (not recorded which). These TCRs come from a woman aged 18-29 years with Graves' hyperthyroidism.

V gene TRBV7-6 combines with J gene TRBJ2-7; 12 bases align to TRBD2. Germline assignment: CDR1 SGHVS and CDR2 FNYEAQ. The ends lost 4 bases at V and 3 bases at J; junction bases unmatched: 7. There are 16 residues in the CDR3. In DNA, the CDR3 is TGTGCCAGCAGCTCTATGACTAGCGGGAGCGTCTACGAGCAGTACTTC. Its translation is CASSSMTSGSVYEQYF.

This clonotype was seen ten or more times. The chain is built from TRBV2 and TRBJ2-2, with 9 bases that match TRBD2. The CDR3 spans 15 residues. CDR1 and CDR2 (germline): SNHLY, FYNNEI. J was trimmed by 5 bases and V by 2 bases; bases with no gene match: 3. Here the CDR3 reads CASSELAGSTGELFF. The CDR3 bases are TGTGCCAGCAGTGAACTAGCGGGAAGTACCGGGGAGCTGTTTTTT.

Many counts were recorded for this clonotype. The rearrangement links TRBV4-1 to TRBJ2-5; the D gene is possibly TRBD2 (6 bases). V dropped 3 bases and J dropped 4 bases, with 18 bases sitting between them. Germline V gives CDR1 MGHRA, CDR2 YSYEKL. The CDR3 is 16 residues long. The CDR3 reads CASSHLGTLKGETQYF. Written as DNA, the CDR3 is TGCGCCAGCAGCCACCTTGGGACTCTGAAGGGAGAGACCCAGTACTTC.

Remarks on this clonotype: Given a much more abundant clone one base away, this may be a read error. The V call is TRBV7-6, the J call TRBJ1-3; D uncertain. The germline gives CDR1 SGHVS, CDR2 FNYEAQ. The CDR3 has 17 residues. CDR3 region: CASSLHPGTDSGNSIYF. The CDR3 nucleotides are TGTGCCAGCAGCTTGCACCCGGGCACGGACTCTGGAAACTCCATATATTTT.

This clonotype has at least ten counts. The CDR3 is CATSRGAGGGTGELFF. For the CDR3, the DNA is TGTGCCACCAGCAGAGGTGCGGGAGGGGGGACCGGGGAGCTGTTTTTT. The V and J genes are TRBV15 and TRBJ2-2; 9 nucleotides line up with TRBD2. This CDR3 contains 16 residues. Germline loops: CDR1 LNHNV, CDR2 YYDKDF (reference sequence). The V and J ends lost 1 base and 5 bases, in that order; junction bases with no gene match: 5.

In its sample, this clonotype was seen many times. V usage is TRBV7-9 and J usage is TRBJ1-5; D is undetermined. The CDR3 covers 12 residues. Germline CDR1 is SEHNR and CDR2 is FQNEAQ (reference sequence). Trimming took off 5 bases at V and 6 bases at J, with 8 bases between the two ends. In nucleotides, the CDR3 is TGTGCCAGCAGCCAAGACTTTCAGCCCCAGCATTTT. This codes for CASSQDFQPQHF.

V gene TRBV15 combines with J gene TRBJ2-6; D gene ambiguous. From germline, CDR1 is LNHNV and CDR2 YYDKDF (reference sequence). The CDR3 runs 14 residues. The V end lost 5 bases, the J end lost 4 bases, and 9 bases lay between the germline ends. Written as DNA, the CDR3 is TGTGCCACCAGCGAAGGGCAGGGGGCCAACGTCCTGACTTTC. Its translation: CATSEGQGANVLTF.

The rearrangement joins TRBV24-1 to TRBJ2-1; no clear D gene. The germline V gene encodes CDR1 KGHDR and CDR2 SFDVKD. This CDR3 region has 17 residues. With 2 bases removed from V and 0 bases from J, the gap between germline ends came to 13 bases. The CDR3 loop reads CATSDSTRRSSYNEQFF. The CDR3 DNA follows: TGTGCCACCAGTGATTCGACAAGGCGGAGCTCCTACAATGAGCAGTTCTTC.